These 26 T cell receptor beta chains originate from one sample sequenced in a study of CD8 T cells in ankylosing spondylitis. TCRdb reprocessed the 5' RACE reads with MiXCR, giving one entry per CDR3 protein. The table lists about 200,000 distinct CDR3 sequences, approximately 7.4% of them singletons, with 13% to 15% in the top ten. Findings and limits, study-wide: A motif in TCR beta, a set of under 10 highly homologous variants, appeared characteristic of ankylosing spondylitis blood.

These receptors are not linked to any known antigen. The sample comprised blood, either unsorted or a sorted T cell fraction (not recorded which). The source of these receptors is a male donor with ankylosing spondylitis.

This clonotype was detected many times. At one end the junction does not follow the germline gene, possibly because of a read error. The rearrangement joins TRBV27 to TRBJ1-1; possibly TRBD1 for D (5 bases). This CDR3 comprises 13 residues. Germline CDR1 and CDR2: MNHEY and SMNVEV (reference sequence). This CDR3 reads CASSLYRNAEAFF. The CDR3 region has the DNA TGTGCCAGCAGTTTATACAGGAACGCTGAAGCTTTCTTT.

This clonotype was seen at least ten times. The chain is built from TRBV7-9 and TRBJ1-2; D ambiguous. Between the trimmed V and J ends, which lost 4 bases and 4 bases, there was a span of 16 bases. Germline values: CDR1 SEHNR, CDR2 FQNEAQ (reference sequence). CDR3 size: 15 residues. The CDR3 protein is CASSSNTGVSYGYTF. CDR3 coding DNA: TGTGCCAGCAGCTCGAACACCGGGGTGAGCTATGGCTACACCTTC.

This clonotype was recorded many times. The chain links TRBV7-3 to TRBJ2-7; D unclear. V was clipped by 5 bases and J by 6 bases, with 11 bases between them. Germline assignment: CDR1 SGHTA and CDR2 FQGTGA. CDR3 length: 12 amino acids. The CDR3 nucleotides read TGTGCCAGCAGCCCATTACCCCTCGAGCAGTACTTC. Its translation: CASSPLPLEQYF.

This clonotype was found many times. The chain carries TRBV7-9 and TRBJ2-1; TRBD2 agrees at 8 bases. Germline V gene sequence: CDR1 SEHNR, CDR2 FQNEAQ (reference sequence). The CDR3 runs to 16 residues. V dropped 5 bases and J dropped 8; count of bases not matched to a gene: 14. The CDR3 nucleotides are TGTGCCAGCAGCCCTTTAACTAGCGGACCGGGGGATGAGCAGTTCTTC. Encoded protein: CASSPLTSGPGDEQFF.

This clonotype was observed at least ten times. The CDR3 protein is CASSSSSGQHYEQYF. CDR3 bases: TGTGCCAGCAGTTCTTCCTCGGGACAGCACTACGAGCAGTACTTC. The rearrangement uses TRBV28 and TRBJ2-7; TRBD1 matches at 7 bases. Germline V CDR1 and CDR2: MDHEN, SYDVKM. This CDR3 is built from 15 residues. V was pared by 4 bases and J by 3 bases, with 9 bases of the junction left unmatched. The whole variable domain, filled in from reference TRBV28 and TRBJ2-7, reads DVKVTQSSRYLVKRTGEKVFLECVQDMDHENMFWYRQDPGLGLRLIYFSYDVKMKEKGDIPEGYSVSREKKERFSLILESASTNQTSMYLCASSSSSGQHYEQYFGPGTRLTVT.

This clonotype was recorded at least ten times. The chain carries TRBV9 and TRBJ1-6; D remains ambiguous. The germline V gene encodes CDR1 SGDLS and CDR2 YYNGEE. This CDR3 is 15 amino acids long. V lost 2 bases and J 10 bases, leaving 16 bases between the germline ends. DNA of the CDR3: TGTGCCAGCAGCGTTGGTGGGAGTCCGGCGTCACCCCTCCACTTT. Translation: CASSVGGSPASPLHF.

At least ten counts were recorded for this clonotype. The rearrangement uses TRBV9 and TRBJ1-2; D not resolved. The length of the CDR3 is 10 residues. V lost 7 bases and J lost 9, with 10 bases in between. Germline CDR1 reads SGDLS; CDR2 reads YYNGEE. The CDR3 loop is CASRGVSYTF. CDR3 bases: TGTGCCAGCCGTGGGGTTAGCTACACCTTC.

This clonotype was seen many times. The chain uses TRBV4-1 and TRBJ2-7; possibly TRBD2 for D (5 bases). The CDR3 totals 16 residues. The germline gives CDR1 MGHRA, CDR2 YSYEKL. V was clipped by 4 bases and J by 2 bases, with 18 bases between them. CDR3 sequence (DNA): TGCGCCAGCAGCCCACAACTAGGCAGCCTTACCTACGAGCAGTACTTC. Translation: CASSPQLGSLTYEQYF.

This clonotype was counted ten times or more. The chain employs TRBV12-3 or TRBV12-4 and TRBJ2-2; TRBD2 matches at 7 bases. V lost 10 bases, J lost 4 bases, and 9 bases stayed unmatched. The CDR3 is 14 residues long. The CDR3 DNA sequence: TGTGCCACCCTAGCGGTCGAACGCACCGGGGAGCTGTTTTTT. Residues: CATLAVERTGELFF.

This clonotype was detected ten times or more. The chain joins TRBV4-3 to TRBJ2-1; the match to TRBD2 covers 8 bases. Germline CDR1 LGHNA, CDR2 YSLEER. This CDR3 has 16 residues. V trimming: 0 bases; J trimming: 0 bases; junction bases outside the gene matches: 1. CDR3 sequence: CASSQDGTSSYNEQFF. The CDR3 DNA is TGCGCCAGCAGCCAAGATGGGACTAGCTCCTACAATGAGCAGTTCTTC.

A few counts support this clonotype. V and J are TRBV15 and TRBJ2-7; D possibly corresponds to TRBD1 (6 bases). CDR3 length: 15 residues. V was pared by 2 bases and J by 3 bases, with 14 bases between. Germline V gene sequence: CDR1 LNHNV, CDR2 YYDKDF (reference sequence). CDR3 sequence (DNA): TGTGCCACCAGCAGATCCCAGGGGTTGGTCTACGAGCAGTACTTC. This sequence encodes CATSRSQGLVYEQYF.

In this sample, this clonotype turned up many times. The rearrangement links TRBV4-1 to TRBJ1-5; 7 bases are shared with TRBD1. The CDR3 covers 14 residues. The germline CDR1 and CDR2 sequences are MGHRA and YSYEKL. Trimming took 4 bases from V and 2 from J; bases not matched to a gene: 2. This CDR3 reads CASSRDRGNQPQHF. In DNA form, the CDR3 reads TGCGCCAGCAGCCGAGACAGGGGCAATCAGCCCCAGCATTTT.

Many counts were recorded for this clonotype. The CDR3 DNA sequence: TGTGCCACCAGTGATTTGGGTAGTGAGCGGGGGGTCACAGATACGCAGTATTTT. Translating it yields CATSDLGSERGVTDTQYF. The chain uses TRBV24-1 and TRBJ2-3, with 9 positions matching TRBD2. Per the germline V gene, CDR1 is KGHDR and CDR2 is SFDVKD. V shed 0 bases, J shed 2 bases, and the junction held 8 bases outside the gene matches. The CDR3 loop spans 18 amino acids.

This clonotype was observed a single time. The chain carries TRBV28 and TRBJ2-7; no clear D gene. CDR1 and CDR2 (germline): MDHEN, SYDVKM. This CDR3 has 14 residues. The ends were cut back, 1 base at V and 0 bases at J, with 7 bases in the middle. The CDR3 sequence is CASSLYLDSYEQYF. In nucleotides, the CDR3 is TGTGCCAGCAGTTTATACCTTGACTCCTACGAGCAGTACTTC.

The chain uses TRBV2 and TRBJ2-7; 9 bases align to TRBD2. CDR1 is SNHLY and CDR2 is FYNNEI in the germline V gene. The J segment lost 4 bases and the V segment lost 5 bases, leaving 6 bases of the junction unmatched. This CDR3 is 14 amino acids long. CDR3 amino acids: CASSFGLANYEQYF. As DNA, the CDR3 is TGTGCCAGCAGTTTCGGACTAGCGAATTACGAGCAGTACTTC.

This clonotype was found many times. The chain employs TRBV10-3 and TRBJ2-1; D gene uncertain. Deletions cut 7 bases from V and 10 bases from J, with 20 bases between. The CDR3 covers 14 residues. Germline-derived CDR1 and CDR2 are ENHRY and SYGVKD. In nucleotides, the CDR3 is TGTGCCATCATCAAAGAGACGGCCTCTCGGGAGCAGTTCTTC. Translating gives CAIIKETASREQFF.

The chain uses TRBV4-2 and TRBJ1-5; weak D call: TRBD1 (6 bases). CDR3 length: 18 amino acids. Trimming stripped 2 bases from V and 2 bases from J, with 19 bases between. The V gene's germline CDR1 is LGHNA and CDR2 YNFKEQ. The CDR3 DNA reads as TGTGCCAGCAGCCAAAAGACGCAGGGCAGGGGCGGCAATCAGCCCCAGCATTTT. Amino acid sequence: CASSQKTQGRGGNQPQHF.

This clonotype was observed many times. This chain links TRBV15 with TRBJ2-3; 7 nucleotides agree with TRBD2. The length of the CDR3 is 17 residues. Per the germline V gene, CDR1 is LNHNV and CDR2 is YYDKDF (reference sequence). V was clipped by 2 bases and J by 2 bases; unmatched bases: 10. CDR3 sequence reads: CATSRSRLADYTDTQYF. Written as DNA, the CDR3 is TGTGCCACCAGCAGAAGTCGGCTAGCGGACTACACAGATACGCAGTATTTT.

This clonotype occurred many times. The chain carries TRBV7-9 and TRBJ2-7; possible D gene TRBD1, 5 bases. Deletions cut 5 bases from V and 5 bases from J, with 13 bases between. Per the germline V gene, CDR1 is SEHNR and CDR2 is FQNEAQ (reference sequence). This CDR3 has 13 residues. CDR3 sequence: CASSLLIGDEQYF. CDR3 nucleotide sequence: TGTGCCAGCAGCCTTTTGATAGGGGACGAGCAGTACTTC.

This clonotype was counted at least ten times. The V and J genes are TRBV6-2 or TRBV6-3 and TRBJ2-7; possible D gene TRBD2, 5 bases. Germline V gene lookup returns CDR1 MNHEY and CDR2 SVGEGT. Trimming cost V 0 bases and J 1 base, with 10 bases left between them. This CDR3 comprises 15 residues. This CDR3 is CASSYSLGRSYEQYF. CDR3 DNA sequence: TGTGCCAGCAGTTACTCGCTAGGGAGATCCTACGAGCAGTACTTC.

V and J are TRBV20-1 and TRBJ2-7; D may be TRBD1 or TRBD2 (5 bases each). The germline V gene encodes CDR1 DFQATT and CDR2 SNEGSKA (reference sequence). This CDR3 comprises 10 residues. Between the trimmed V and J ends, which lost 7 bases and 4 bases, there was a span of 8 bases. CDR3 amino acids: CSVGGYEQYF. The CDR3 DNA reads TGCAGTGTTGGGGGTTACGAGCAGTACTTC.

This clonotype was counted at least ten times. The rearrangement links TRBV27 to TRBJ2-2; TRBD1 aligns across 9 bases. V shed 5 bases and J 6 bases; nucleotides not matched to a gene: 10. Germline CDR1 MNHEY, CDR2 SMNVEV (reference sequence). CDR3 length: 16 residues. In DNA, the CDR3 is TGTGCCAGCAGTCCGGGACAGGGATATCCCCCCGGGGAGCTGTTTTTT. Amino acid sequence: CASSPGQGYPPGELFF.

This clonotype was seen at least ten times. The V call is TRBV25-1, the J call TRBJ1-5; 11 bases are shared with TRBD1. The CDR3 runs to 14 residues. The trim removed 4 bases at V and 4 bases at J, leaving 0 bases unmatched. Germline loops: CDR1 MGHDK, CDR2 SYGVNS. Here the CDR3 reads CASSGDRGNQPQHF. In nucleotides, the CDR3 is TGTGCCAGCAGTGGGGACAGGGGGAATCAGCCCCAGCATTTT.

The rearrangement joins TRBV28 to TRBJ2-7; D gene uncertain. From germline, CDR1 is MDHEN and CDR2 SYDVKM. V was clipped by 7 bases and J by 0 bases, with 10 bases between them. The CDR3 length is 13 residues. CDR3 DNA: TGTGCCAGCACGGGTGGAGCCTCCTACGAGCAGTACTTC. Protein product: CASTGGASYEQYF.

This clonotype was detected many times. This chain connects TRBV28 to TRBJ1-1; unclear D gene. The germline gives CDR1 MDHEN, CDR2 SYDVKM. With 2 bases removed from V and 7 bases from J, the gap between germline ends came to 14 bases. CDR3 size: 14 residues. The CDR3 reads CASSLVTVAGEAFF. Here the CDR3 DNA reads TGTGCCAGCAGTTTAGTAACAGTTGCAGGTGAAGCTTTCTTT.

This clonotype came up many times. J is TRBJ2-7 and V is TRBV5-1, with 10 nucleotides matching TRBD2. The junction had 11 bases not matched to a gene; V was cut back by 3 bases and J by 2 bases. The CDR3 has 17 amino acids. Germline CDR1 and CDR2: SGHRS and YFSETQ. The CDR3 sequence is CASSSARGLAGAYEQYF. CDR3 sequence (DNA): TGCGCCAGCAGCTCAGCCAGGGGGCTAGCGGGAGCCTACGAGCAGTACTTC.